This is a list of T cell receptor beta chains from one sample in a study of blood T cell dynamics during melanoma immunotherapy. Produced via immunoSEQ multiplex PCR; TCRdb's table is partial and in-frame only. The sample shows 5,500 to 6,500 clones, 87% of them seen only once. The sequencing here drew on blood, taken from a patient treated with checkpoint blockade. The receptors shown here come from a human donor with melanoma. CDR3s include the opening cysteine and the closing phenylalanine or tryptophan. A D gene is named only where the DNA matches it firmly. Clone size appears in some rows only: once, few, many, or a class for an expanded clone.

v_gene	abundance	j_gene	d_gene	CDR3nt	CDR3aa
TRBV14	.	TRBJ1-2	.	TGTGCCAGCAGCCAAGATGGACAGAACTATGGCTACACCTTC	CASSQDGQNYGYTF
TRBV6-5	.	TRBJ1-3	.	TGTGCCAGCATGGCCCGCCGCTCTGGAAACACCATATATTTT	CASMARRSGNTIYF
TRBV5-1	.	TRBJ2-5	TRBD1	TGCGCCAGCAGCCTGGCCGGGACAGGGGAAGAGACCCAGTACTTC	CASSLAGTGEETQYF
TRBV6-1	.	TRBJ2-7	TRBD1	TGTGCCAGCACCCAATCCGGGACAGGCTACTACGAGCAGTACTTC	CASTQSGTGYYEQYF
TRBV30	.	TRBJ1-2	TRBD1	TGTGCCTGGAGTGTTGAAAGGGGGCGGGGAGGCTACACCTTC	CAWSVERGRGGYTF
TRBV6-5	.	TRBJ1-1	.	TGTGCCAGCAGTTACTCGACTCTGTCTGAAGCTTTCTTT	CASSYSTLSEAFF
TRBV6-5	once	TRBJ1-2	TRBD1	TGTGCCAGCAGTTACTTTCGACAGGGGGCAGGCTATGGCTACACCTTC	CASSYFRQGAGYGYTF
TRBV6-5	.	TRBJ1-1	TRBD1	TGTGCCAGCAGTTACCGCCAGGGGGGAGAAGCTTTCTTT	CASSYRQGGEAFF
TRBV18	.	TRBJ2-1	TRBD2	TGTGCCAGCTCACCATGGGGCGGGAGTACCTACAATGAGCAGTTCTTC	CASSPWGGSTYNEQFF
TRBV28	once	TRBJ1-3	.	TGTGCCAGCAGTTTAGCCCAGGGCGGCACCATATATTTT	CASSLAQGGTIYF
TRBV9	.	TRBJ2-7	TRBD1	TGTGCCAGCAGCGTACAGGGGGTTCCCTACGAGCAGTACTTC	CASSVQGVPYEQYF
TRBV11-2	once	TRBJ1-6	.	TGTGCCAGCAGGCTTCATGGGGGGAATTCACCCCTCCACTTT	CASRLHGGNSPLHF
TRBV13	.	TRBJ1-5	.	TGTGCCAGCAGCTTAGGAACAGATCAGCCCCAGCATTTT	CASSLGTDQPQHF
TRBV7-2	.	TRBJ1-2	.	TGTGCCAGCAGCTTAGCTCTCGGGGCGTCCTCTAACTATGGCTACACCTTC	CASSLALGASSNYGYTF
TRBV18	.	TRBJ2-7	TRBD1	TGTGCCAGCTCATCCGGGACAGCCTCCTACGAGCAGTACTTC	CASSSGTASYEQYF
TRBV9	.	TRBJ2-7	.	TGTGCCAGCAGCCCCGGCCGGGGTAGGTACGAGCAGTACTTC	CASSPGRGRYEQYF
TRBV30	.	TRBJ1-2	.	TGTGCCTGGAGTGTACTCGGAGGGGAGTACTATGGCTACACCTTC	CAWSVLGGEYYGYTF
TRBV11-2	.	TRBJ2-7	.	TGTGCCAGCAGCTCCCCTTGGCGTGCTAGCGACGGCTACGAGCAGTACTTC	CASSSPWRASDGYEQYF
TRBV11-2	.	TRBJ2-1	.	TGTGCCAGCAGCCCGCTACCTTACAATGAGCAGTTCTTC	CASSPLPYNEQFF
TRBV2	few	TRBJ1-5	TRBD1	TGTGCCAGCAGTGAGGACAGGGGATATCAGCCCCAGCATTTT	CASSEDRGYQPQHF
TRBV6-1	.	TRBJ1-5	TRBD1	TGTGCCAGCAGGGATACAGGGGGTCAGCCCCAGCATTTT	CASRDTGGQPQHF
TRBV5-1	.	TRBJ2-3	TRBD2	TGCGCCAGCAGCTCCGGACTAGCGGGGGGCACAGATACGCAGTATTTT	CASSSGLAGGTDTQYF
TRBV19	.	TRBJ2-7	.	TGTGCCAGTAGTGAGGCAGAGCGAAGACAGCAGTACTTC	CASSEAERRQQYF
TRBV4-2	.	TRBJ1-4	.	TGTGCCAGCAGCCAAGGAGTAACCCGTCGAAGTACAACTAATGAAAAACTGTTTTTT	CASSQGVTRRSTTNEKLFF
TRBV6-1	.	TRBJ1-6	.	TGTGCCAGCAGTGCGAGACAGGCCTATAATTCACCCCTCCACTTT	CASSARQAYNSPLHF
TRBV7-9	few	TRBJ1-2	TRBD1	TGTGCCAGCAGCTTAGAAGACAGGGGAGAAGATGGCTACACCTTC	CASSLEDRGEDGYTF
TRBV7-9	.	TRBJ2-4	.	TGTGCCAGCAGCTTGGACAACAAAAACATTCAGTACTTC	CASSLDNKNIQYF
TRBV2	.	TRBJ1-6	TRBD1	TGTGCCAGCAGTGTTAGGGGACAGTCTAATTCACCCCTCCACTTT	CASSVRGQSNSPLHF
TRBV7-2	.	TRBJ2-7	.	TGTGCCAGCAGCCGACAGGCCGGCTCCTACGAGCAGTACTTC	CASSRQAGSYEQYF
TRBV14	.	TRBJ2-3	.	TGTGCCAGCAGCCCCGATTGGCGGTCTTACGCTAGCACAGATACGCAGTATTTT	CASSPDWRSYASTDTQYF
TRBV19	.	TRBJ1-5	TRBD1	TGTGCCAGTAGTATTACCGGGACAGGGAATCAGCCCCAGCATTTT	CASSITGTGNQPQHF
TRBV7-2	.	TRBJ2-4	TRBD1	TGTGCCAGCAGCGCCGGACAGGGGCAAAACATTCAGTACTTC	CASSAGQGQNIQYF
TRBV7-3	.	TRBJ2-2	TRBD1	TGTGCCAGCAGTAGGGACAGGGGTTTCCCCGGGGAGCTGTTTTTT	CASSRDRGFPGELFF
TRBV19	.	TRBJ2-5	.	TGTGCCAGTAGTATTAGGCCGGGGCAGAGATATCAAGAGACCCAGTACTTC	CASSIRPGQRYQETQYF
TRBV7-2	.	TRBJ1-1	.	TGTGCCAGCAGCTTAGCGCTCGGAGGGGCCCCCAGGGAAGCTTTCTTT	CASSLALGGAPREAFF
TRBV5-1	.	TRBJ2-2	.	TGCGCCAGCAGCTTGTCCCGGCTGGCCACCGGGGAGCTGTTTTTT	CASSLSRLATGELFF
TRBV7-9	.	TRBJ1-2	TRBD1	TGTGCCAGCAGCCCTACAGGGGGGAACTATGGCTACACCTTC	CASSPTGGNYGYTF
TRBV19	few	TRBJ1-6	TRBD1	TGTGCCAGTACCGTGGACAGGGGCGACTCACCCCTCCACTTT	CASTVDRGDSPLHF
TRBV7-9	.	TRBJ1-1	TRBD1	TGTGCCAGCAGCCCTGACACAGGGGCAGGAGCTTTCTTT	CASSPDTGAGAFF
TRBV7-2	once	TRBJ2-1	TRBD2	TGTGCCAGCAGCTTAGTCTGGCGGGGGGGCCGGAATGAGCAGTTCTTC	CASSLVWRGGRNEQFF
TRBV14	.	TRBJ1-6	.	TGTGCCAGCAGCCAAGGCAGGGAGTATTCACCCCTCCACTTT	CASSQGREYSPLHF
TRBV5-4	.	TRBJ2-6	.	TGTGCCAGCAGCTTGGTTGGCAGAGCCTCTGGGGCCAACGTCCTGACTTTC	CASSLVGRASGANVLTF